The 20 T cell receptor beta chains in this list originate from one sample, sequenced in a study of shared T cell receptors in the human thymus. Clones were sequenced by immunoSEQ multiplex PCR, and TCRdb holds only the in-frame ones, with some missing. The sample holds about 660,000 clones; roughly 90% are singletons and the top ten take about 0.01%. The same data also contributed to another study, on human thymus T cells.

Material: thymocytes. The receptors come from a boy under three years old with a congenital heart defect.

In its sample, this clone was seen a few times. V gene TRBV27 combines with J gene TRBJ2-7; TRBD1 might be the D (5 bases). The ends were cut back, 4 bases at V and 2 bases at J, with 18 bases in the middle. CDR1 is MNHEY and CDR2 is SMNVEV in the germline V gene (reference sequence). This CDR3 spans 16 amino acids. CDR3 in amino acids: CASSSSPRVLPYEQYF. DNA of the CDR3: TGTGCCAGCAGTTCCTCACCCAGGGTGCTGCCCTACGAGCAGTACTTC.

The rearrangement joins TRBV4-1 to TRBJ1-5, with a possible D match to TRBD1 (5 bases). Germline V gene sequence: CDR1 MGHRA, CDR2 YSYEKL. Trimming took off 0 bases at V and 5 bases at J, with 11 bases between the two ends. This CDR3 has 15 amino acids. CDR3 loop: CASSQEGQFDQPQHF. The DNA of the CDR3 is TGCGCCAGCAGCCAAGAGGGGCAATTCGATCAGCCCCAGCATTTT.

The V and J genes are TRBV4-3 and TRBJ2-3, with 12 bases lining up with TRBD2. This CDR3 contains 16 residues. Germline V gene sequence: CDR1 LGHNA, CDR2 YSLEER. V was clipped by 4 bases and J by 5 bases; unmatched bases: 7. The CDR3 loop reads CASSPRLAGVRDTQYF. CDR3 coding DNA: TGCGCCAGCAGCCCTCGACTAGCGGGAGTTAGAGATACGCAGTATTTT.

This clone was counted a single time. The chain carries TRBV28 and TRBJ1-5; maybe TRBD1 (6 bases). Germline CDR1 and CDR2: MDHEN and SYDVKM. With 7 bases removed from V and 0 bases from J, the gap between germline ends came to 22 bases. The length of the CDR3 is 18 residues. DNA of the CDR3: TGTGCCAGCACCCACCAACGCGACGGACAGTATAGCAATCAGCCCCAGCATTTT. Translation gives CASTHQRDGQYSNQPQHF.

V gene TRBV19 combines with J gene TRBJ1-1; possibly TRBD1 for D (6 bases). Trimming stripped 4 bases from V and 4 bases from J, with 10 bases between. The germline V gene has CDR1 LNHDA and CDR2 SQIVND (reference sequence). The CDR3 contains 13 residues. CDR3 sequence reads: CASSNRGGTEAFF. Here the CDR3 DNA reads TGTGCCAGTAGTAACCGAGGGGGCACTGAAGCTTTCTTT.

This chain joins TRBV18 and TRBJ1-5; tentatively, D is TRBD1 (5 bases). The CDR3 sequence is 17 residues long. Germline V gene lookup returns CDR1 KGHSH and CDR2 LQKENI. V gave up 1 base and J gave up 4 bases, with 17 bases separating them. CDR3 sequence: CASSPRYAPEGNQPQHF. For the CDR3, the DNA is TGTGCCAGCTCACCACGGTACGCCCCGGAGGGGAATCAGCCCCAGCATTTT.

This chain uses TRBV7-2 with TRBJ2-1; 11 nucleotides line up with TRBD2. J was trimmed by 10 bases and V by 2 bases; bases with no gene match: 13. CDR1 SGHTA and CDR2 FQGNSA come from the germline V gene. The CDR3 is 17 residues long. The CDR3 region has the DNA TGTGCCAGCAGCTTAAGACTAGCGGGACCCCCCCACTCGGAGCAGTTCTTC. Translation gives CASSLRLAGPPHSEQFF.

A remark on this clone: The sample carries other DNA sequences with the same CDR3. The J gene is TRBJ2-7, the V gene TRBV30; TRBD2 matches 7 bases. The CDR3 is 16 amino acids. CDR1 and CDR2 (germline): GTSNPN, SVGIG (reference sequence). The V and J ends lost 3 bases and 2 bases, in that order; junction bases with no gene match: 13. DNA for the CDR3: TGTGCCTGGAGAGGGCAGTCAAAGCGGGACCCCTACGAGCAGTACTTC. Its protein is CAWRGQSKRDPYEQYF.

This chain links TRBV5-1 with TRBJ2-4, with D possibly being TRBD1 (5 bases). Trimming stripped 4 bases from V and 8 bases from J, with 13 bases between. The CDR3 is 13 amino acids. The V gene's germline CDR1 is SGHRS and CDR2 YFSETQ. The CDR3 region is CASSPRQLDIQYF. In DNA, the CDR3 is TGCGCCAGCAGCCCCCGACAGCTGGACATTCAGTACTTC.

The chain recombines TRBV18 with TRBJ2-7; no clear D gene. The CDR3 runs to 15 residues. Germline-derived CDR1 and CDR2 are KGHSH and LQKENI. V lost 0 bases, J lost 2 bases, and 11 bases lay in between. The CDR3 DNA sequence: TGTGCCAGCTCACCACCGTACAGCCGGCCCTACGAGCAGTACTTC. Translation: CASSPPYSRPYEQYF.

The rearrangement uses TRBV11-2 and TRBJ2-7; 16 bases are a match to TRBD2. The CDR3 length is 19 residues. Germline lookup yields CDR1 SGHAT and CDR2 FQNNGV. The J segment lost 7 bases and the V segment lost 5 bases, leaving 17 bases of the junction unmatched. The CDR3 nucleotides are TGTGCCAGCAGCCTCCCGGGACTAGCGGGAGGGCCTCACTCATGGGAGCAGTACTTC. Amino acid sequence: CASSLPGLAGGPHSWEQYF.

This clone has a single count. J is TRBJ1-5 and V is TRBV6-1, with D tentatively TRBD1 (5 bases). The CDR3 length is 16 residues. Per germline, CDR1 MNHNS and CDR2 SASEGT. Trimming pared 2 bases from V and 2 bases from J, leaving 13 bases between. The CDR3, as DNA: TGTGCCAGCAGTGAAATTATACGGGGGGGCAATCAGCCCCAGCATTTT. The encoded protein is CASSEIIRGGNQPQHF.

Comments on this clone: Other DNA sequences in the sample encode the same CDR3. As DNA, the CDR3 is TGTGCCAGCAGCTTAGCCCTCCTCCCTAGTGGACAGTACCAAGAGACCCAGTACTTC. Translated, it gives CASSLALLPSGQYQETQYF. The rearrangement joins TRBV7-8 to TRBJ2-5; possibly TRBD1 for D (6 bases). CDR1 is SGHVS and CDR2 is FQNEAQ in the germline V gene. The CDR3 length is 19 residues. With 0 bases removed from V and 0 bases from J, the gap between germline ends came to 20 bases. Variable domain in full (rest from reference TRBV7-8 and TRBJ2-5): GAGVSQSPRYKVAKRGQDVALRCDPISGHVSLFWYQQALGQGPEFLTYFQNEAQLDKSGLPSDRFFAERPEGSVSTLKIQRTQQEDSAVYLCASSLALLPSGQYQETQYFGPGTRLLVL.

The CDR3 spells CASSLGASPFSGNTIYF. In nucleotides, the CDR3 is TGTGCCAGCAGCCTAGGGGCATCCCCTTTCTCTGGAAACACCATATATTTT. The chain joins TRBV7-3 to TRBJ1-3, with D possibly TRBD1 on 5 matching bases. This CDR3 is built from 17 residues. Germline CDR1 and CDR2: SGHTA and FQGTGA. V was pared by 5 bases and J by 0 bases, with 17 bases between.

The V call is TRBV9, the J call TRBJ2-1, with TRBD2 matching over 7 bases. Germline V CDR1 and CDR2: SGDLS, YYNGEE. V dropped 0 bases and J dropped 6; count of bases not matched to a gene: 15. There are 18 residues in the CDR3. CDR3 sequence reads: CASSVEGKRVSGGNEQFF. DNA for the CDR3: TGTGCCAGCAGCGTAGAAGGGAAGAGGGTTTCGGGGGGCAATGAGCAGTTCTTC.

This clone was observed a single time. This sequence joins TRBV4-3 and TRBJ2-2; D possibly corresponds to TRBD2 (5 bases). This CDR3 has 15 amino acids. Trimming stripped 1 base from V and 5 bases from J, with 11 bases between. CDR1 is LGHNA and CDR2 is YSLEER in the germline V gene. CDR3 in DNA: TGCGCCAGCAGCCAAGGCCCTAGCAGGACCGGGGAGCTGTTTTTT. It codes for CASSQGPSRTGELFF.

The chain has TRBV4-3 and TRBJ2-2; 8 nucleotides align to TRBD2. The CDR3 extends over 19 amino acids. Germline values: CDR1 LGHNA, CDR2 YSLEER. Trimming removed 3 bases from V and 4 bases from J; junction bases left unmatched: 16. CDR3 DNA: TGCGCCAGCAGCCAGAGGGGGTGGCGGGAGGCCAGGATCACCGGGGAGCTGTTTTTT. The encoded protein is CASSQRGWREARITGELFF.

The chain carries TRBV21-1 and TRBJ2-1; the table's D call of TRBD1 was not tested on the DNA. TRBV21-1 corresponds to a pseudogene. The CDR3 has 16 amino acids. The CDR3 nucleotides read TGTGCCAGCAGCAAAAGGGGGCAGGGGATTTGCAATGAGCAGTTCTTC. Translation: CASSKRGQGICNEQFF.

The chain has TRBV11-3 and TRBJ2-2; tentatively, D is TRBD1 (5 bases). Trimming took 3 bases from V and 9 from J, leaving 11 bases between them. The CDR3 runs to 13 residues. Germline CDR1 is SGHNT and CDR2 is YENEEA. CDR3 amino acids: CASSFSWGRELFF. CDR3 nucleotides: TGTGCCAGCAGCTTTAGTTGGGGCCGGGAGCTGTTTTTT. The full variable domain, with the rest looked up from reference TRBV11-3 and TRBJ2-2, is EAGVVQSPRYKIIEKKQPVAFWCNPISGHNTLYWYLQNLGQGPELLIRYENEEAVDDSQLPKDRFSAERLKGVDSTLKIQPAELGDSAVYLCASSFSWGRELFFGEGSRLTVL.

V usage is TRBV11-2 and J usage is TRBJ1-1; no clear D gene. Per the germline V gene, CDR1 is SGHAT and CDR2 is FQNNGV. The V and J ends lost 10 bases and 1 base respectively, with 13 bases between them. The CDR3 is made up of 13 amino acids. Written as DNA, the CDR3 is TGTGCCACCCTAAGAGGCGGGAACACTGAAGCTTTCTTT. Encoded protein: CATLRGGNTEAFF.